The source of this TCR beta chain is a study of OX40 agonist ivuxolimab in advanced cancers. Overall study findings and caveats: Expanded clones were, on average, more numerous among CD8+ T cells than CD4+.

Comment on this clone: Its specificity is not known.

Trimming shortened V by 1 base and J by 3 bases, and 8 bases separated the two germline ends. Germline V CDR1 and CDR2: SGHRS, YFSETQ. CDR3 length: 14 residues. Assay: immunoSEQ multiplex PCR; the TCRdb copy retains only in-frame clones and omits some. The sample has fewer than 35,000 clones, approximately 89% seen once. The receptor's source is an adult with an advanced solid tumor such as melanoma, head and neck, liver or kidney cancer. The chain recombines TRBV5-1 with TRBJ2-1; no reliable D call. Sequences were derived from CD4+ or CD8+ T cells sorted from blood, sampled in a trial of the OX40 agonist ivuxolimab. In nucleotides, the CDR3 is TGCGCCAGCAGCTTGCTCGGCGGCTACAATGAGCAGTTCTTC. This gives the protein CASSLLGGYNEQFF.